This TCR beta chain originates from a study of beta chain features in type 1 diabetes. Study-wide results and limits: PCR might pick shorter templates more often, in the same way for patients and controls. Among patients, naive, central memory and Treg TCRB repertoires appeared more similar than among healthy donors. Type 1 diabetes patients showed a moderate but significant shortening of TCRB CDR3s in all four CD4+ subsets.

The V segment lost 2 bases and the J segment 6 bases; nucleotides outside the gene matches: 5. The germline V gene encodes CDR1 MNHEY and CDR2 SVGAGI. The CDR3 extends over 15 amino acids. This clone has just a few counts. Its antigen is currently unknown. All of the isolated RNA was reverse transcribed, so expressed TCRB transcripts were sequenced. Here immunoSEQ multiplex PCR was the method, and the copy in TCRdb shows in-frame clones only, minus some. Of a few hundred thousand clones in the sample, approximately 15% were seen once. One heparinised draw of blood, averaging around 120 mL, came from each donor.

The sample taken for sequencing was naive CD4+ T cells from blood. This receptor was obtained from a man aged 18 to 35 with type 1 diabetes. V gene TRBV6-5 combines with J gene TRBJ2-3, with 10 bases aligning to TRBD1. This CDR3 reads CASSYGTGDSDTQYF. For the CDR3, the DNA is TGTGCCAGCAGTTACGGGACAGGGGACTCCGATACGCAGTATTTT.